The 23 T cell receptor beta chains below all came from one sample that was sequenced in a study of blood T cell repertoires in COVID-19. Only in-frame clones appear in the TCRdb table, and some are missing; sequencing was by immunoSEQ multiplex PCR. The table includes some 68,000 clones, over 75% detected once. The material sequenced was peripheral blood. All receptors come from a man aged 35-49 years with COVID-19, enrolled during active disease.

The rearrangement links TRBV5-4 to TRBJ1-6, with D unclear. The CDR3 sequence is 15 residues long. Germline lookup yields CDR1 SGHNT and CDR2 YYREEE (reference sequence). The V and J ends lost 1 base and 7 bases respectively, with 12 bases between them. Here the CDR3 reads CASSLNPGLNSPLHF. The CDR3 nucleotides are TGTGCCAGCAGCTTGAATCCGGGGTTGAATTCACCCCTCCACTTT.

The gene calls are TRBV13 and TRBJ2-5; 14 bases are shared with TRBD2. The J segment lost 1 base and the V segment lost 2 bases, leaving 6 bases of the junction unmatched. The CDR3 has 18 residues. CDR1 is PRHDT, CDR2 FYEKMQ, per germline (reference sequence). The CDR3 bases are TGTGCCAGCAGCTTAAGACTAGCGGGGGGGCCCTCCCAAGAGACCCAGTACTTC. It specifies CASSLRLAGGPSQETQYF.

This clone appeared once. This chain connects TRBV2 to TRBJ1-1; TRBD1 agrees at 7 bases. Trimming cost V 6 bases and J 1 base; bases outside gene matches: 8. The CDR3 consists of 15 residues. CDR1 SNHLY and CDR2 FYNNEI come from the germline V gene. CDR3 protein: CASSRPKGANTEAFF. The DNA of the CDR3 is TGTGCCAGCAGCCGGCCAAAGGGGGCGAACACTGAAGCTTTCTTT.

The rearrangement links TRBV2 to TRBJ2-2, with D hard to call. CDR3 size: 14 residues. CDR1 and CDR2 from the germline V gene are SNHLY and FYNNEI. V was trimmed by 8 bases and J by 4 bases, leaving 14 bases between them. The DNA for the CDR3 is TGTGCCAGCGAGGTTAACCCGTCCACCGGGGAGCTGTTTTTT. This translates into CASEVNPSTGELFF.

J is TRBJ1-2 and V is TRBV6-5, with D unclear. V lost 6 bases and J lost 5, with 16 bases in between. There are 14 residues in the CDR3. Germline V gene data show CDR1 as MNHEY and CDR2 as SVGAGI. The CDR3 nucleotides are TGTGCCAGCAGAGTGGAGGGTAGTGGTTATGGCTACACCTTC. Translating it yields CASRVEGSGYGYTF.

This rearrangement joins TRBV3-1 (or the pseudogene TRBV3-2) to TRBJ2-1, with 9 bases fitting TRBD2. From germline, CDR1 is LGHDT and CDR2 YNNKEL (reference sequence). The CDR3 loop spans 14 amino acids. J lost 4 bases, V lost 4 bases, and 2 bases had no gene match. CDR3 coding DNA: TGTGCCAGCAGCCTAGCGGGGGATTACAATGAGCAGTTCTTC. Translating gives CASSLAGDYNEQFF.

This chain connects TRBV28 to TRBJ1-2, with 9 bases aligning to TRBD1. The germline gives CDR1 MDHEN, CDR2 SYDVKM. V shed 4 bases and J 5 bases; nucleotides not matched to a gene: 2. This CDR3 is built from 13 residues. CDR3 coding DNA: TGTGCCAGCAGTTCGGGACAGGGATATGGCTACACCTTC. Translated, it gives CASSSGQGYGYTF.

The J gene is TRBJ2-3, the V gene TRBV30, with 9 bases aligning to TRBD2. V lost 4 bases and J lost 8; bases outside the gene matches: 10. The CDR3 has 14 amino acids. The germline CDR1 and CDR2 sequences are GTSNPN and SVGIG (reference sequence). The CDR3 DNA reads TGTGCCTGGACCGGAGCAGCGGGGGGTGGTACGCAGTATTTT. The encoded protein is CAWTGAAGGGTQYF.

The J gene is TRBJ2-3, the V gene TRBV14, with TRBD2 matching 9 bases. Unmatched junction bases numbered 6, after V lost 4 bases and J lost 1 base. Germline V CDR1 and CDR2: SGHDN, FVKESK. This CDR3 region has 16 residues. The CDR3 nucleotides are TGTGCCAGCAGCCTAGTTGCGGGGGGGCGCACAGATACGCAGTATTTT. Its protein product is CASSLVAGGRTDTQYF.

The V and J genes are TRBV30 and TRBJ1-2, with TRBD1 as a possible D gene (6 bases). The CDR3 spans 13 residues. Trimming pared 2 bases from V and 2 bases from J, leaving 9 bases between. Germline CDR1 GTSNPN, CDR2 SVGIG (reference sequence). CDR3 protein: CAWSKDSNYGYTF. Here the CDR3 DNA reads TGTGCCTGGAGTAAGGACAGCAACTATGGCTACACCTTC.

This clone was observed a handful of times. The chain is built from TRBV7-7 and TRBJ2-2; the D gene is possibly TRBD1 (6 bases). Trimming cost V 5 bases and J 2 bases, with 15 bases left between them. Germline CDR1 and CDR2: SSHAT and FNYEAQ (reference sequence). The CDR3 length is 16 residues. CDR3 nucleotides: TGTGCCAGCAGCCCGCCGGGACATTGTAACACCGGGGAGCTGTTTTTT. Residues: CASSPPGHCNTGELFF.

This chain joins TRBV28 and TRBJ2-7; TRBD2 matches 12 bases. The germline V gene encodes CDR1 MDHEN and CDR2 SYDVKM. CDR3 size: 14 residues. V lost 5 bases and J lost 4; bases outside the gene matches: 3. CDR3 amino acids: CASSQTSGGYEQYF. The CDR3 DNA sequence: TGTGCCAGCAGTCAGACTAGCGGGGGTTACGAGCAGTACTTC.

This rearrangement joins TRBV27 to TRBJ2-5; D unclear. V dropped 8 bases and J dropped 0 bases, with 10 bases sitting between them. Looked up from germline, CDR1 is MNHEY and CDR2 is SMNVEV (reference sequence). The CDR3 consists of 13 residues. CDR3 residues: CASAMSYQETQYF. CDR3 sequence (DNA): TGTGCCAGCGCCATGAGCTACCAAGAGACCCAGTACTTC.

The chain recombines TRBV5-1 with TRBJ2-3; 7 nucleotides match TRBD1. CDR3 length: 14 amino acids. Germline-derived CDR1 and CDR2 are SGHRS and YFSETQ. The V gene end was trimmed by 2 bases and the J gene end by 4 bases; junction bases not matched to a gene: 4. The CDR3 DNA reads as TGCGCCAGCAGCTTTGACAGGGTTTCAGATACGCAGTATTTT. The encoded protein is CASSFDRVSDTQYF.

The chain carries TRBV16 and TRBJ1-2, with TRBD1 identical over 10 bases. The germline CDR1 and CDR2 sequences are KGHSY and FQNENV. V gave up 4 bases and J gave up 8 bases; unmatched junction bases: 10. This CDR3 is built from 15 residues. The CDR3 sequence is CASSLRDRGTDGYTF. In DNA form, the CDR3 reads TGTGCCAGCAGCCTTCGGGACAGGGGTACGGACGGCTACACCTTC.

The V call is TRBV2, the J call TRBJ1-4; TRBD1 might be the D (5 bases). V lost 6 bases and J lost 7, with 18 bases in between. The CDR3 is made up of 15 amino acids. Germline lookup yields CDR1 SNHLY and CDR2 FYNNEI. CDR3 DNA: TGTGCCAGCAGGCCTAACAGGTCCGGCGGTGAAAAACTGTTTTTT. Residues: CASRPNRSGGEKLFF.

The chain couples TRBV4-1 to TRBJ1-3, with D unclear. Germline V gives CDR1 MGHRA, CDR2 YSYEKL. V was pared by 1 base and J by 0 bases, with 10 bases between. This CDR3 is built from 16 residues. Here the CDR3 DNA reads TGCGCCAGCAGCCAAGGGCCAGGCCGCTCTGGAAACACCATATATTTT. Translating gives CASSQGPGRSGNTIYF.

The chain links TRBV2 to TRBJ1-1, with TRBD1 matching 8 bases. Germline V gene sequence: CDR1 SNHLY, CDR2 FYNNEI. The CDR3 is made up of 14 amino acids. Germline trimming cut 1 base from V and 7 bases from J; bases unmatched to any gene: 5. DNA of the CDR3: TGTGCCAGCAGTGAAGTCCTACAGGGGGGTGAAGCTTTCTTT. Translated: CASSEVLQGGEAFF.

This chain uses TRBV5-1 with TRBJ2-5; TRBD1 matches 12 bases. This CDR3 is built from 15 residues. The V segment lost 4 bases and the J segment 10 bases; nucleotides outside the gene matches: 11. CDR1 and CDR2 (germline): SGHRS, YFSETQ. The DNA of the CDR3 is TGCGCCAGCAGCGAAGGGACAGGGGGCTATGCGAACCAGTACTTC. It codes for CASSEGTGGYANQYF.

The chain has TRBV3-1 (or the pseudogene TRBV3-2) and TRBJ1-2, with 7 bases that match TRBD1. The germline V gene has CDR1 LGHDT and CDR2 YNNKEL (reference sequence). Losses at the gene ends were 2 bases for V and 6 bases for J; bases not matched to a gene: 3. The length of the CDR3 is 13 residues. The CDR3 protein is CASSQYDRDGYTF. In DNA form, the CDR3 reads TGTGCCAGCAGCCAATACGACAGGGATGGCTACACCTTC.

The chain links TRBV12-3 or TRBV12-4 to TRBJ2-7, with 9 bases aligning to TRBD2. The V and J ends lost 6 bases and 4 bases, in that order; junction bases with no gene match: 4. This CDR3 has 13 amino acids. CDR3 region: CASRSSGVYEQYF. CDR3 nucleotide sequence: TGTGCCAGCAGGTCTAGCGGGGTTTACGAGCAGTACTTC.

This chain links TRBV5-1 with TRBJ2-7; 11 bases agree with TRBD1. Losses at the gene ends were 3 bases for V and 3 bases for J; bases not matched to a gene: 5. The CDR3 loop spans 15 amino acids. CDR1 and CDR2 (germline): SGHRS, YFSETQ. The CDR3 is CASSSGTGGNYEQYF. CDR3 coding DNA: TGCGCCAGCAGCTCCGGGACAGGGGGTAACTACGAGCAGTACTTC. Filled out from reference TRBV5-1 and TRBJ2-7, the complete variable domain reads KAGVTQTPRYLIKTRGQQVTLSCSPISGHRSVSWYQQTPGQGLQFLFEYFSETQRNKGNFPGRFSGRQFSNSRSEMNVSTLELGDSALYLCASSSGTGGNYEQYFGPGTRLTVT.

This sequence joins TRBV5-1 and TRBJ1-2; 9 bases align to TRBD1. V lost 4 bases to trimming and J lost 7 bases; unmatched junction nucleotides: 5. The CDR3 sequence is 13 residues long. CDR1 is SGHRS and CDR2 is YFSETQ in the germline V gene. CDR3 in DNA: TGCGCCAGCAGCCTGACAGGGGGAAGTGGCTACACCTTC. This codes for CASSLTGGSGYTF. The variable domain in full, completed from reference TRBV5-1 and TRBJ1-2, reads KAGVTQTPRYLIKTRGQQVTLSCSPISGHRSVSWYQQTPGQGLQFLFEYFSETQRNKGNFPGRFSGRQFSNSRSEMNVSTLELGDSALYLCASSLTGGSGYTFGSGTRLTVV.